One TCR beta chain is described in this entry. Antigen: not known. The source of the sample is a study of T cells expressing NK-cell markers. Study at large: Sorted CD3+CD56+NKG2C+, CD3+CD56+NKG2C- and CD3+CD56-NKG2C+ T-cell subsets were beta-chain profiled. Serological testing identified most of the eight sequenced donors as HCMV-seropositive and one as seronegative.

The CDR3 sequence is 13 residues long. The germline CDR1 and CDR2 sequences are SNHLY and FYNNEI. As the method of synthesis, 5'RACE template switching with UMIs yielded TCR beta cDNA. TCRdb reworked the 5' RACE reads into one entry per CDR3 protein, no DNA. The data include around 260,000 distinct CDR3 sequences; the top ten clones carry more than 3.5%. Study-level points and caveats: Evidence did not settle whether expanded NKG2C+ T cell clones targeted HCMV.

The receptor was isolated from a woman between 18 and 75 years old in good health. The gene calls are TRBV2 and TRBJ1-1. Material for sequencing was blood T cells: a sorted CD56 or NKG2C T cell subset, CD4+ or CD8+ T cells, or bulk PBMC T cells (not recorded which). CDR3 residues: CASREEGPTEAFF.